A single sample gave rise to the 21 T cell receptor beta chains below, sequenced in a study of cytomegalovirus exposure and HLA in healthy donors. PCR was performed using 60 Vbeta and 13 Jbeta primers. Repertoires were generated with immunoSEQ multiplex PCR, while TCRdb's copy carries only in-frame clones and drops some. The sample consists of roughly 100,000 clones, 82% of them appearing once. The material sequenced was PBMCs. The receptor source for this set is a man aged 25 to 40 in good health and CMV-seropositive.

This clone was found once. The chain combines TRBV20-1 with TRBJ1-2; D not certain. The CDR3 runs 11 residues. In germline, CDR1 is DFQATT, CDR2 SNEGSKA (reference sequence). With 7 bases removed from V and 3 bases from J, the gap between germline ends came to 9 bases. The CDR3 protein is CSGSWDYGYTF. CDR3 nucleotide sequence: TGCAGTGGGAGTTGGGACTATGGCTACACCTTC.

The V call is TRBV28, the J call TRBJ2-2; TRBD2 might be the D (5 bases). The CDR3 is 16 residues long. Germline-derived CDR1 and CDR2 are MDHEN and SYDVKM. V lost 3 bases to trimming and J lost 4 bases, with 15 bases between them. The DNA of the CDR3 is TGTGCCAGCAGTTTCATTGTCGGGAAGGGCACCGGGGAGCTGTTTTTT. Its translation: CASSFIVGKGTGELFF.

CDR3 in DNA: TGTGCCAGCATTCTACAGGGTCATCAGCCCCAGCATTTT. This sequence encodes CASILQGHQPQHF. The chain links TRBV28 to TRBJ1-5; perhaps TRBD1 as D (6 bases). V was pared by 7 bases and J by 5 bases, with 12 bases between. CDR1 is MDHEN and CDR2 is SYDVKM in the germline V gene. The CDR3 totals 13 residues.

The chain combines TRBV9 with TRBJ2-5; TRBD2 aligns across 12 bases. Trimming at V came to 2 bases and at J to 3 bases, leaving 8 bases not matched to a gene. The CDR3 is 17 amino acids. Germline CDR1 reads SGDLS; CDR2 reads YYNGEE. The CDR3 DNA reads TGTGCCAGCAGCGTTCGGACTAGCGGGATTTTCGAAGAGACCCAGTACTTC. Protein sequence: CASSVRTSGIFEETQYF.

V and J are TRBV7-6 and TRBJ2-5; 7 bases match TRBD2. The CDR3 length is 18 residues. Trimming at V came to 2 bases and at J to 5 bases, leaving 17 bases not matched to a gene. Germline CDR1 reads SGHVS; CDR2 reads FNYEAQ. CDR3 protein: CASSLNYRGGRVWETQYF. In nucleotides, the CDR3 is TGTGCCAGCAGCTTAAACTATCGGGGAGGGAGGGTCTGGGAGACCCAGTACTTC.

The rearrangement joins TRBV2 to TRBJ2-5, with D possibly being TRBD2 (5 bases). Germline V gives CDR1 SNHLY, CDR2 FYNNEI. V lost 4 bases, J lost 7 bases, and 13 bases lay in between. The CDR3 runs 13 residues. CDR3 loop: CASSASTRGTQYF. The CDR3, as DNA: TGTGCCAGCAGTGCCTCTACCCGGGGGACCCAGTACTTC.

The gene calls are TRBV30 and TRBJ2-7; 9 bases line up with TRBD1. J gave up 3 bases and V 3 bases, and 9 bases lay outside the gene matches. This CDR3 has 15 amino acids. The germline V gene encodes CDR1 GTSNPN and CDR2 SVGIG (reference sequence). The CDR3 protein is CAWSAPGQGYYEQYF. In DNA, the CDR3 is TGTGCCTGGAGCGCTCCGGGACAGGGATACTACGAGCAGTACTTC.

Comments on this clone: The same CDR3 arises from other DNA sequences in this sample as well. The V call is TRBV29-1, the J call TRBJ2-1; 13 nucleotides agree with TRBD2. V was clipped by 2 bases and J by 4 bases; unmatched bases: 14. This CDR3 has 19 residues. Germline V gives CDR1 SQVTM, CDR2 ANQGSEA. CDR3 nucleotides: TGCAGCGTTGAAAGGTTGGGACTAGCGGGGCCAGGGGTTTACAATGAGCAGTTCTTC. It specifies CSVERLGLAGPGVYNEQFF.

The genes are TRBV18 and TRBJ2-6; 8 nucleotides align to TRBD1. Trimming at V came to 4 bases and at J to 4 bases, leaving 3 bases not matched to a gene. Germline lookup yields CDR1 KGHSH and CDR2 LQKENI. This CDR3 has 15 residues. CDR3 amino acids: CASSLTGAGANVLTF. CDR3 DNA: TGTGCCAGCTCACTGACAGGGGCCGGGGCCAACGTCCTGACTTTC. Variable domain in full (rest from reference TRBV18 and TRBJ2-6): NAGVMQNPRHLVRRRGQEARLRCSPMKGHSHVYWYRQLPEEGLKFMVYLQKENIIDESGMPKERFSAEFPKEGPSILRIQQVVRGDSAAYFCASSLTGAGANVLTFGAGSRLTVL.

The V and J genes are TRBV4-2 and TRBJ2-3, with TRBD1 as a possible D gene (5 bases). This CDR3 spans 14 amino acids. Germline V gene data show CDR1 as LGHNA and CDR2 as YNFKEQ. The V gene lost 2 bases and the J gene lost 2 bases, with 8 bases spanning the gap. CDR3 residues: CASSQRQNTDTQYF. In DNA form, the CDR3 reads TGTGCCAGCAGCCAAAGACAGAACACAGATACGCAGTATTTT.

The chain is built from TRBV4-1 and TRBJ1-1, with D possibly matching TRBD1 (6 bases). Germline V gene sequence: CDR1 MGHRA, CDR2 YSYEKL. V was cut by 2 bases and J by 2 bases, with 12 bases left in between. The CDR3 contains 15 residues. CDR3 region: CASSQLGHLNTEAFF. In nucleotides, the CDR3 is TGCGCCAGCAGCCAACTGGGACACCTAAACACTGAAGCTTTCTTT.

V is TRBV28 and J is TRBJ1-5; no reliable D call. The germline V gene encodes CDR1 MDHEN and CDR2 SYDVKM. V lost 5 bases and J 6 bases, leaving 11 bases between the germline ends. This CDR3 has 13 amino acids. CDR3: CASSIPPGQPQHF. DNA of the CDR3: TGTGCCAGCAGTATCCCGCCGGGTCAGCCCCAGCATTTT.

The chain is built from TRBV29-1 and TRBJ2-3; 11 bases fit TRBD2. Germline-derived CDR1 and CDR2 are SQVTM and ANQGSEA. V shed 6 bases, J shed 3 bases, and the junction held 11 bases outside the gene matches. The CDR3 covers 16 residues. The CDR3, as DNA: TGCAGCGTCAGGGGGGTAGCGGGAGGGATTACAGATACGCAGTATTTT. The encoded protein is CSVRGVAGGITDTQYF.

This rearrangement joins TRBV4-2 to TRBJ2-7, with D uncertain. The germline V gene has CDR1 LGHNA and CDR2 YNFKEQ. V lost 1 base to trimming and J lost 3 bases, with 10 bases between them. This CDR3 contains 14 residues. CDR3 sequence reads: CASSQAVTNYEQYF. CDR3 nucleotides: TGTGCCAGCAGCCAAGCGGTCACGAACTACGAGCAGTACTTC.

J is TRBJ2-5 and V is TRBV7-2, with 12 bases identical to TRBD2. This CDR3 has 17 amino acids. Germline V lookup: CDR1 SGHTA, CDR2 FQGNSA. V lost 1 base and J lost 5; bases outside the gene matches: 8. Written as DNA, the CDR3 is TGTGCCAGCAGCTTAGGCCTAGCGGGAGGGCCCACGGAGACCCAGTACTTC. Its translation: CASSLGLAGGPTETQYF.

The rearrangement links TRBV19 to TRBJ2-4, with 9 bases lining up with TRBD1. The CDR3 length is 13 residues. V gave up 5 bases and J gave up 5 bases; unmatched junction bases: 1. Germline CDR1 and CDR2: LNHDA and SQIVND (reference sequence). For the CDR3, the DNA is TGTGCCAGTAGTCGGGACAGGGAAAACATTCAGTACTTC. Translating it yields CASSRDRENIQYF.

The genes are TRBV6-5 and TRBJ2-1; unclear D gene. The ends were cut back, 3 bases at V and 4 bases at J, with 10 bases in the middle. This CDR3 contains 14 residues. In germline, CDR1 is MNHEY, CDR2 SVGAGI. DNA of the CDR3: TGTGCCAGCAGTTATGTTGGCAGATACAATGAGCAGTTCTTC. Its translation: CASSYVGRYNEQFF.

This clone has a handful of counts. This chain uses TRBV4-3 with TRBJ1-1; 7 bases align to TRBD1. The CDR3 has 18 residues. V gave up 1 base and J gave up 1 base; unmatched junction bases: 12. The germline V gene has CDR1 LGHNA and CDR2 YSLEER. The CDR3 nucleotides are TGCGCCAGCAGCCAAGTAAGGGGGACAGATCTGAAGAACACTGAAGCTTTCTTT. Amino acids: CASSQVRGTDLKNTEAFF.

V gene TRBV10-3 combines with J gene TRBJ2-3; 8 nucleotides match TRBD1. The CDR3 has 14 residues. The germline gives CDR1 ENHRY, CDR2 SYGVKD. V was pared by 8 bases and J by 1 base, with 5 bases of the junction left unmatched. The CDR3 protein is CAIGPGQGTDTQYF. CDR3 coding DNA: TGTGCCATCGGGCCGGGACAGGGCACAGATACGCAGTATTTT.

The chain employs TRBV7-8 and TRBJ2-7; D ambiguous. Trimming cost V 5 bases and J 3 bases, with 17 bases left between them. The CDR3 has 15 residues. Germline V CDR1 and CDR2: SGHVS, FQNEAQ. CDR3 in amino acids: CASSQVTVYGYEQYF. In nucleotides, the CDR3 is TGTGCCAGCAGCCAGGTCACAGTTTACGGCTACGAGCAGTACTTC.

This rearrangement joins TRBV28 to TRBJ2-6; D is uncertain. The ends were cut back, 5 bases at V and 5 bases at J, with 7 bases in the middle. CDR1 is MDHEN, CDR2 SYDVKM, per germline. The CDR3 spans 13 residues. Here the CDR3 reads CASSPDWANVLTF. The CDR3 bases are TGTGCCAGCAGTCCTGACTGGGCCAACGTCCTGACTTTC.